This T cell receptor beta chain was observed in a study of cytotoxic CD8 clonotypes in ibrutinib-treated CLL. The method was immunoSEQ multiplex PCR; TCRdb's version includes in-frame clones alone and lacks a portion of them. Altogether more than 150,000 clones are present, about 72% being singletons, with the ten largest covering around an eighth. V was pared by 3 bases and J by 1 base, with 8 bases between. This CDR3 region has 14 residues. The V gene's germline CDR1 is SGDLS and CDR2 YYNGEE. The receptor comes from a human donor with chronic lymphocytic leukemia. This chain connects TRBV9 to TRBJ1-3; possible D gene TRBD1, 5 bases. The material sequenced was PBMCs, taken after 24 months of ibrutinib treatment. The CDR3: CASSADTSGNTIYF. CDR3 bases: TGTGCCAGCAGCGCGGACACGTCTGGAAACACCATATATTTT.